This is a list of T cell receptor beta chains from one sample in a study of blood T cell repertoires in COVID-19. This table comes from immunoSEQ multiplex PCR, and its TCRdb copy is limited to in-frame clones, with some not included. The top ten hold about 5.1% of the sample, which has over 45,000 clones, 90% seen once. The specimen was peripheral blood. The source of these receptors is a man between 65 and 85 years old with acute or convalescent COVID-19. Both conserved end residues are part of each CDR3. The D gene is left open where the match is weak. Where a row states a size, it is once, few, many or the class of an expanded clone; other rows omit it.

v_call	clone_size	j_call	d_call	cdr3_nt	cdr3_aa
TRBV12-5	NA	TRBJ1-2	TRBD1	TGTGCTAGTGGTTTGGAGCAGGGGGCAGAGGGGTATGGCTACACCTTC	CASGLEQGAEGYGYTF
TRBV7-9	once	TRBJ2-5	NA	TGTGCCAGCAGCTTAGCCCTTACAGGGATCGGAGAGACCCAGTACTTC	CASSLALTGIGETQYF
TRBV18	NA	TRBJ1-5	NA	TGTGCCAGCTCACCCACGATGGGGGGTAGCAATCAGCCCCAGCATTTT	CASSPTMGGSNQPQHF
TRBV2	NA	TRBJ1-6	NA	TGTGCCAGCAGTGGGCAGGGTTCACATTCACCCCTCCACTTT	CASSGQGSHSPLHF
TRBV5-8	NA	TRBJ1-1	NA	TGTGCCAGCAGCCGGCACGGGCAGGGCGGCACTGAAGCTTTCTTT	CASSRHGQGGTEAFF
TRBV5-1	NA	TRBJ2-3	TRBD1	TGCGCCAGCAGCCCGGGACAGGGTAAACTCACAGATACGCAGTATTTT	CASSPGQGKLTDTQYF
TRBV7-9	NA	TRBJ2-7	TRBD2	TGTGCCAGCGGCGGACTAGCGAACTACGAGCAGTACTTC	CASGGLANYEQYF
TRBV19	NA	TRBJ1-5	NA	TGTGCCAGTATGGACGGGAGAGTAAGGGGCAATCAGCCCCAGCATTTT	CASMDGRVRGNQPQHF
TRBV18	NA	TRBJ2-5	TRBD1	TGTGCCAGCTCAAGGGACAGGGCGGAAGAGACCCAGTACTTC	CASSRDRAEETQYF
TRBV28	once	TRBJ1-2	NA	TGTGCCAGCAGTTTAACAGGATTCTATGGCTACACCTTC	CASSLTGFYGYTF
TRBV12-3/TRBV12-4	NA	TRBJ1-2	NA	TGTGCCAGCAGTTTTCCGGGGAAATATGGCTACACCTTC	CASSFPGKYGYTF
TRBV11-2	NA	TRBJ2-7	NA	TGTGCCAGCAGCTTAGCTCGGGTGATAGGGGGCTACGAGCAGTACTTC	CASSLARVIGGYEQYF
TRBV9	NA	TRBJ1-1	TRBD1	TGTGCCAGCAGCGTAGCGCCGGCCAGGGGGACTGAAGCTTTCTTT	CASSVAPARGTEAFF
TRBV29-1	NA	TRBJ1-1	TRBD1	TGCAGCGCCAAGGGACAGATGAACACTGAAGCTTTCTTT	CSAKGQMNTEAFF
TRBV3-1/TRBV3-2	NA	TRBJ1-4	NA	TGTGCCAGCAGCCAAGATGCACTTCTCTTGGGAGGTGAAAAACTGTTTTTT	CASSQDALLLGGEKLFF